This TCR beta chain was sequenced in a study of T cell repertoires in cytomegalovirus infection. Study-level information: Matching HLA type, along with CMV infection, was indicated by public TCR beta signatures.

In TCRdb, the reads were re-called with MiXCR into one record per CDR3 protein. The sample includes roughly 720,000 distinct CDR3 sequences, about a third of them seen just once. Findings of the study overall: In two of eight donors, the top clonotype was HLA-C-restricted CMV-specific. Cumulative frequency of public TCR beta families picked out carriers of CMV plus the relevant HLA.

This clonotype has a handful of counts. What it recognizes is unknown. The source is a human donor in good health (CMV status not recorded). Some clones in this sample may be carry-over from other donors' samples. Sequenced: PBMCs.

The CDR3 DNA is TGTGCCAGCAGCTCGATAGTCGAGCAGTTCTTC. This codes for CASSSIVEQFF. The chain uses TRBV5-6 and TRBJ2-1, with D unresolved. Germline lookup yields CDR1 SGHDT and CDR2 YYEEEE. The CDR3 is made up of 11 amino acids. Trimming took 3 bases from V and 10 from J, leaving 8 bases between them.